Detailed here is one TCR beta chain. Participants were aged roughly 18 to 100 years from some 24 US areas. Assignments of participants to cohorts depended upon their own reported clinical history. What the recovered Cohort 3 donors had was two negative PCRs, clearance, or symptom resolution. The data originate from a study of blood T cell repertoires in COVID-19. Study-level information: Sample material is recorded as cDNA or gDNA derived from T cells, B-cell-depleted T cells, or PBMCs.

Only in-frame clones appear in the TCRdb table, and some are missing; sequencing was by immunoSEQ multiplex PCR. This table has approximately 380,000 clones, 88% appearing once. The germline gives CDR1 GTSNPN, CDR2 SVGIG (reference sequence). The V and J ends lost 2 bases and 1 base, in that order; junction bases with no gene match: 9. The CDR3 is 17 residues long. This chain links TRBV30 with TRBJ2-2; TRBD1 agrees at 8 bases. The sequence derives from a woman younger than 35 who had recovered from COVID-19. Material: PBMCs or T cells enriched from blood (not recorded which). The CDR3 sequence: CAWSPVRTGLNTGELFF. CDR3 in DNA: TGTGCCTGGAGTCCCGTCCGGACAGGGCTGAACACCGGGGAGCTGTTTTTT.